The text below deals with one T cell receptor (beta chain). Its antigen is undetermined. PCR was performed using 60 Vbeta and 13 Jbeta primers. Here immunoSEQ multiplex PCR was the method, and the copy in TCRdb shows in-frame clones only, minus some. There are 150,000 or so clones in the sample; 65% to 80% occur only once, and 4% to 5% lies in the top ten. These data come from a study of cytomegalovirus exposure and HLA in healthy donors. Study summary: Researchers previously reported finding fewer than 120 million unique TCR beta sequences from roughly 180 million T cells. General observations from the study: According to a later analysis, most TCR beta chains associated with CMV appeared HLA-restricted. Reports credit the classifier with highly specific, highly sensitive diagnosis of cytomegalovirus status.

Per the germline V gene, CDR1 is SGHDN and CDR2 is FVKESK. Trimming pared 2 bases from V and 5 bases from J, leaving 9 bases between. This CDR3 region has 13 residues. The rearrangement uses TRBV14 and TRBJ1-1, with D uncertain. The sequencing input was PBMCs. This clonotype originated in a man aged 18 to 29 in good health and CMV-seropositive. CDR3 nucleotide sequence: TGTGCCAGCAGCCAATCGTCCAGAACTGAAGCTTTCTTT. Protein sequence: CASSQSSRTEAFF. The variable domain in full, with the rest retrieved from reference TRBV14 and TRBJ1-1, is EAGVTQFPSHSVIEKGQTVTLRCDPISGHDNLYWYRRVMGKEIKFLLHFVKESKQDESGMPNNRFLAERTGGTYSTLKVQPAELEDSGVYFCASSQSSRTEAFFGQGTRLTVV.